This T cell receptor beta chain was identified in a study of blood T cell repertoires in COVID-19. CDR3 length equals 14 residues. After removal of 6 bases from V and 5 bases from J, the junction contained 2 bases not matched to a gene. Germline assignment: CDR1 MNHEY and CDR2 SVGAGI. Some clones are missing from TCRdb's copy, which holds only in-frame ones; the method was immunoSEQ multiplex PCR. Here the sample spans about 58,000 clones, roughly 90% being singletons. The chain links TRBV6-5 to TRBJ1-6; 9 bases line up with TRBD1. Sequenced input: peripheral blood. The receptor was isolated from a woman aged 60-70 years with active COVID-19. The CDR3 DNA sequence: TGTGCCAGCAGGGGACAGGGCGATAATTCACCCCTCCACTTT. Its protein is CASRGQGDNSPLHF.